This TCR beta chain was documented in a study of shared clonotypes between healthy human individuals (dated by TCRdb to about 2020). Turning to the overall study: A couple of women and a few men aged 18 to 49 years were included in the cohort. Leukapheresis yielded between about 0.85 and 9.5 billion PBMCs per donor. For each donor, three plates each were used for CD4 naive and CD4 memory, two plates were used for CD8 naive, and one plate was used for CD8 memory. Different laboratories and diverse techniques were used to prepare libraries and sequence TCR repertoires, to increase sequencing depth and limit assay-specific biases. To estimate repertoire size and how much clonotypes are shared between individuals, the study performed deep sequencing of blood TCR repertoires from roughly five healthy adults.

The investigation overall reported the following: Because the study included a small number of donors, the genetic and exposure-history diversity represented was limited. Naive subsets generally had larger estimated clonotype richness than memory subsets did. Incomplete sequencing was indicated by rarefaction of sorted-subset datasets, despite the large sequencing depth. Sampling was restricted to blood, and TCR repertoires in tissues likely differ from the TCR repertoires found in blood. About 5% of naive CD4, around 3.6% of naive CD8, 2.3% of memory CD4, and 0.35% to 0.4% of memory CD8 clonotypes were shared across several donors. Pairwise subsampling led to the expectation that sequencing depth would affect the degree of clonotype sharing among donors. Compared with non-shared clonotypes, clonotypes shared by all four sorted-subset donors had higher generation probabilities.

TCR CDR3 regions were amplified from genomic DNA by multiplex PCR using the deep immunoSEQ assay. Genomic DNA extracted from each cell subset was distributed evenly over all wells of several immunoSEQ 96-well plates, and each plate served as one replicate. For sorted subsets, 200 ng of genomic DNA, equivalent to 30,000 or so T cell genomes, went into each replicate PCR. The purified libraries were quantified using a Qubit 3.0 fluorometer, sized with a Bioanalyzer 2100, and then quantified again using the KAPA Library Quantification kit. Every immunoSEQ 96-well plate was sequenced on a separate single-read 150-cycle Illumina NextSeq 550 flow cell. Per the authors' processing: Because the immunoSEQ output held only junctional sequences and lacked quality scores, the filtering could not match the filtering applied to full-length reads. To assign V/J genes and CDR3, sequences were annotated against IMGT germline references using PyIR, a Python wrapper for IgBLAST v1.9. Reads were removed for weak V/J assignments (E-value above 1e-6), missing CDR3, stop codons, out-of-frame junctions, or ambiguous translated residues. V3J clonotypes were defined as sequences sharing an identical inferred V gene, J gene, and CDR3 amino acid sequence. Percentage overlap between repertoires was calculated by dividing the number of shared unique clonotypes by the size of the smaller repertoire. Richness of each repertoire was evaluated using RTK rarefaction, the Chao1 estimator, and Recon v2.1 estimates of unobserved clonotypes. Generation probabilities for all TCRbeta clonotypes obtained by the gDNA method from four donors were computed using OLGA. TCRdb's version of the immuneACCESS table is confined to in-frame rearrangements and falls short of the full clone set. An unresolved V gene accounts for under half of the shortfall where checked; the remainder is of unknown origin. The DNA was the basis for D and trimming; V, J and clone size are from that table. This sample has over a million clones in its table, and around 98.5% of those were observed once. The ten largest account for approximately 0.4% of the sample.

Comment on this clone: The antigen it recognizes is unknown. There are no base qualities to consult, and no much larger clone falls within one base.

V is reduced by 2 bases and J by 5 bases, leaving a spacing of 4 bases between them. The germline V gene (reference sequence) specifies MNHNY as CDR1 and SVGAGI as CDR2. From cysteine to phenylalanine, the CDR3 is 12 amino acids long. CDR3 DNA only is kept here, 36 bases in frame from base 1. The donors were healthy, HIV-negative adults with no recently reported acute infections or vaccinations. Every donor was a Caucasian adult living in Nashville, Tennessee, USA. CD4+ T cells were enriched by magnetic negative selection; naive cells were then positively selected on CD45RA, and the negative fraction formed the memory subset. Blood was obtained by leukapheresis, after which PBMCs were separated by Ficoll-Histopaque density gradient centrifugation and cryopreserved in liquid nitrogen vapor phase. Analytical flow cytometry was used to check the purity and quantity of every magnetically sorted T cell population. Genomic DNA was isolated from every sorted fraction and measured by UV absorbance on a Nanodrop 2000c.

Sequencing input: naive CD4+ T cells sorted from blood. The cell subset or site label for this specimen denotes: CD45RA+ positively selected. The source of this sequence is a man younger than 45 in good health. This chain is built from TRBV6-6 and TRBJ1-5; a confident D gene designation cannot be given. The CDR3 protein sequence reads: CASSYADQPQHF. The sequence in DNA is TGTGCCAGCAGTTACGCCGATCAGCCCCAGCATTTT.